A single sample is the source of the 26 T cell receptor beta chains below, sequenced in a study. TCRdb called the 5' RACE reads again in MiXCR, with one record for every CDR3 protein. Of more than 45,000 distinct CDR3 sequences listed, around 26% were seen once; the top ten hold 3% to 3.5%. The specimen was tumor-infiltrating memory CD4+ T cells sorted from the breast tumor. The subset is: memory CD4+ T cells, CD4+CD45RO+CD25-. Receptor source: a female donor with breast cancer.

Here the CDR3 reads CASSRDRGIYEQYF. The CDR3 coding sequence is TGCGCCAGCAGCCGGGACAGGGGGATATACGAGCAGTACTTC. The chain has TRBV5-1 and TRBJ2-7; the match to TRBD1 covers 11 bases. Trimming at V came to 4 bases and at J to 4 bases, leaving 4 bases not matched to a gene. This CDR3 spans 14 amino acids. The germline CDR1 and CDR2 sequences are SGHRS and YFSETQ.

This clonotype was observed a few times. This chain connects TRBV5-5 to TRBJ2-3; a weak D match, TRBD2 (5 bases). The CDR3 spans 14 residues. Germline CDR1 is SGHKS and CDR2 is YYEKEE (reference sequence). V lost 2 bases and J lost 2, with 9 bases in between. The CDR3: CASSFGVITDTQYF. The CDR3 DNA reads TGTGCCAGCAGCTTCGGGGTAATCACAGATACGCAGTATTTT.

The CDR3 nucleotides read TGTGCCAGCAGTTCCGACAGGGTCCCGAGCACAGATACGCAGTATTTT. Encoded protein: CASSSDRVPSTDTQYF. The chain is built from TRBV28 and TRBJ2-3, with TRBD1 matching 7 bases. This CDR3 contains 16 residues. Germline CDR1 is MDHEN and CDR2 is SYDVKM. J was trimmed by 0 bases and V by 4 bases; bases with no gene match: 7.

The sample holds a few counts of this clonotype. The chain combines TRBV6-5 with TRBJ2-5; 9 nucleotides match TRBD1. There are 15 residues in the CDR3. Germline loops: CDR1 MNHEY, CDR2 SVGAGI. The ends lost 7 bases at V and 7 bases at J; junction bases unmatched: 13. The CDR3 DNA reads as TGTGCCAGCACCCACAGACAGGGGGGAAGAGGGACCCAGTACTTC. Translated, it gives CASTHRQGGRGTQYF.

A few counts support this clonotype. The chain combines TRBV4-3 with TRBJ2-2, with a possible D match to TRBD2 (5 bases). V was shortened by 0 bases and J by 6 bases, with 11 bases between the two germline ends. The CDR3 has 15 amino acids. The germline V gene has CDR1 LGHNA and CDR2 YSLEER. The CDR3 nucleotides are TGCGCCAGCAGCCAAGAAAGTATGAGGGCCGGGGAGCTGTTTTTT. This codes for CASSQESMRAGELFF.

The gene calls are TRBV28 and TRBJ1-5; possible D gene TRBD1, 5 bases. The V gene's germline CDR1 is MDHEN and CDR2 SYDVKM. The CDR3 loop spans 15 amino acids. Trimming cost V 7 bases and J 4 bases, with 17 bases left between them. CDR3 region: CASNRFSGRNQPQHF. The DNA for the CDR3 is TGTGCCAGCAACCGTTTCTCAGGGAGGAATCAGCCCCAGCATTTT.

This clonotype was detected only a few times. The junction shows a germline mismatch at one end, possibly a read error. The chain is built from TRBV29-1 and TRBJ1-1; D not certain. From germline, CDR1 is SQVTM and CDR2 ANQGSEA. This CDR3 spans 13 amino acids. In nucleotides, the CDR3 is TGCAGCGTTGAAAGGTCGGAGTCCCGGGCTCCCGATTTT. Translation gives CSVERSESRAPDF.

This chain joins TRBV5-1 and TRBJ1-4; possible D gene TRBD1, 5 bases. Trimming cost V 0 bases and J 12 bases, with 9 bases left between them. The CDR3 spans 12 residues. Germline-derived CDR1 and CDR2 are SGHRS and YFSETQ. CDR3: CASSLEGIELFF. The CDR3 DNA reads as TGCGCCAGCAGCTTGGAGGGGATCGAACTGTTTTTT. The variable domain in full, with the rest retrieved from reference TRBV5-1 and TRBJ1-4, is KAGVTQTPRYLIKTRGQQVTLSCSPISGHRSVSWYQQTPGQGLQFLFEYFSETQRNKGNFPGRFSGRQFSNSRSEMNVSTLELGDSALYLCASSLEGIELFFGSGTQLSVL.

The table lists this clonotype with a few counts. V usage is TRBV24-1 and J usage is TRBJ1-2; 9 bases align to TRBD1. CDR3 length: 15 amino acids. Germline lookup yields CDR1 KGHDR and CDR2 SFDVKD. Germline trimming cut 4 bases from V and 3 bases from J; bases unmatched to any gene: 5. Written as DNA, the CDR3 is TGTGCCACCAGTGAACCGGGACAGGGCGACTATGGCTACACCTTC. Its translation is CATSEPGQGDYGYTF.

This clonotype was counted a few times. The chain is built from TRBV29-1 and TRBJ2-2; a weak D match, TRBD1 (6 bases). CDR1 SQVTM and CDR2 ANQGSEA come from the germline V gene. This CDR3 has 15 amino acids. Deletions cut 6 bases from V and 5 bases from J, with 19 bases between. The CDR3 sequence: CSVVSGEWLTGELFF. The CDR3 DNA reads as TGCAGCGTCGTATCAGGGGAGTGGCTGACCGGGGAGCTGTTTTTT.

By proportion, this clonotype is medium-sized. The chain joins TRBV5-1 to TRBJ2-1, with 11 positions matching TRBD1. V lost 1 base and J lost 6; bases outside the gene matches: 3. The germline gives CDR1 SGHRS, CDR2 YFSETQ. The CDR3 runs to 15 residues. CDR3 DNA sequence: TGCGCCAGCAGCTTGTGGGGACAGGGGGTCAATGAGCAGTTCTTC. Residues: CASSLWGQGVNEQFF.

On this clonotype: Its ends do not fully match the called genes, so a read error is possible. The rearrangement links TRBV7-7 to TRBJ2-2; D ambiguous. The germline V gene encodes CDR1 SSHAT and CDR2 FNYEAQ (reference sequence). The CDR3 totals 13 residues. CDR3 sequence (DNA): TGTGCTAGCAGCCGTTACGAATTAGGGGAGCTGTTTTTT. This encodes CASSRYELGELFF.

Of note for this clonotype: The junction shows a germline mismatch at one end, possibly a read error. The chain links TRBV4-2 to TRBJ1-4, with TRBD1 as a possible D gene (6 bases). CDR1 and CDR2 (germline): LGHNA, YNFKEQ. The CDR3 length is 14 residues. The CDR3 region has the DNA TGTGCCAGCAGCCCTGCGGACAGCAATGGAAAACTGTTTTTT. Its translation: CASSPADSNGKLFF.

In its sample, this clonotype was seen many times. The chain couples TRBV6-6 to TRBJ2-2; D is possibly TRBD2 (5 bases). V was shortened by 11 bases and J by 6 bases, with 19 bases between the two germline ends. The CDR3 totals 14 residues. CDR1 is MNHNY, CDR2 SVGAGI, per germline (reference sequence). The CDR3 protein is CASLPEGRSGELFF. In DNA form, the CDR3 reads TGTGCCTCCCTACCAGAGGGCCGGTCCGGGGAGCTGTTTTTT.

This clonotype has just a few counts. The J gene is TRBJ1-1, the V gene TRBV20-1, with D possibly matching TRBD1 (6 bases). Germline CDR1 and CDR2: DFQATT and SNEGSKA (reference sequence). This CDR3 contains 13 residues. Trimming shortened V by 6 bases and J by 1 base, and 12 bases separated the two germline ends. DNA for the CDR3: TGCAGTGCCCCTAGACAGGAGAACACTGAAGCTTTCTTT. It translates to CSAPRQENTEAFF.

V and J are TRBV9 and TRBJ1-6; D not certain. Looked up from germline, CDR1 is SGDLS and CDR2 is YYNGEE. The CDR3 length is 14 residues. V was pared by 0 bases and J by 10 bases, with 11 bases between. The CDR3, as DNA: TGTGCCAGCAGCGTAGGAGGTTTGGGATCACCCCTCCACTTT. It is translated as CASSVGGLGSPLHF. The whole variable domain, remainder taken from reference TRBV9 and TRBJ1-6, is DSGVTQTPKHLITATGQRVTLRCSPRSGDLSVYWYQQSLDQGLQFLIQYYNGEERAKGNILERFSAQQFPDLHSELNLSSLELGDSALYFCASSVGGLGSPLHFGNGTRLTVT.

This rearrangement joins TRBV6-6 to TRBJ2-7; a possible D gene is TRBD2 (5 bases). The CDR3 covers 12 residues. Trimming left V 4 bases short and J 4 bases short, with 8 bases between. The germline CDR1 and CDR2 sequences are MNHNY and SVGAGI (reference sequence). In DNA form, the CDR3 reads TGTGCCAGCAGTTCGGACTTGTACGAGCAGTACTTC. As protein: CASSSDLYEQYF.

This chain uses TRBV10-3 with TRBJ1-1, with a tentative D call TRBD1 (5 bases). The length of the CDR3 is 15 residues. V was trimmed by 4 bases and J by 4 bases, leaving 16 bases between them. Per the germline V gene, CDR1 is ENHRY and CDR2 is SYGVKD. The CDR3 sequence is CAISATGEGTTEAFF. In DNA form, the CDR3 reads TGTGCCATCAGTGCCACAGGAGAGGGGACCACTGAAGCTTTCTTT.

This sequence joins TRBV7-3 and TRBJ2-2; 9 bases agree with TRBD1. This CDR3 contains 16 residues. The V gene's germline CDR1 is SGHTA and CDR2 FQGTGA. V was pared by 5 bases and J by 2 bases, with 6 bases of the junction left unmatched. The chain's CDR3 is CASSVGGQGNTGELFF. The CDR3, as DNA: TGTGCCAGCAGCGTTGGGGGACAGGGAAACACCGGGGAGCTGTTTTTT.

In this sample, this clonotype turned up many times. The chain carries TRBV25-1 and TRBJ2-3; tentatively, D is TRBD1 (6 bases). Germline lookup yields CDR1 MGHDK and CDR2 SYGVNS. CDR3 size: 13 residues. Between the trimmed V and J ends, which lost 8 bases and 3 bases, there was a span of 12 bases. CDR3 coding DNA: TGTGCCAGCGGAACAGGGTCTACAGATACGCAGTATTTT. This gives the protein CASGTGSTDTQYF.

This clonotype was counted only a few times. The J gene is TRBJ2-3, the V gene TRBV7-3; D possibly uses TRBD1 or TRBD2 (5 bases each). With 7 bases removed from V and 2 bases from J, the gap between germline ends came to 13 bases. Germline CDR1 and CDR2: SGHTA and FQGTGA. The CDR3 spans 14 residues. The CDR3 DNA follows: TGTGCCAGCATTAAAAGGGGAGTCACAGATACGCAGTATTTT. Amino acids: CASIKRGVTDTQYF.

The chain is built from TRBV20-1 and TRBJ2-3; weak D call: TRBD2 (6 bases). In germline, CDR1 is DFQATT, CDR2 SNEGSKA (reference sequence). The CDR3 is made up of 12 amino acids. Trimming left V 6 bases short and J 7 bases short, with 14 bases between. The CDR3 coding sequence is TGCAGTGCCCAGTCAGGGAGGCATACGCAGTATTTT. Residues: CSAQSGRHTQYF.

V is TRBV29-1 and J is TRBJ1-5; possible D gene TRBD1, 6 bases. The germline CDR1 and CDR2 sequences are SQVTM and ANQGSEA. This CDR3 is 10 amino acids long. Deletions cut 2 bases from V and 16 bases from J, with 12 bases between. CDR3 DNA: TGCAGCGTTGAAAGGACCAGGGGTCATTTT. It specifies CSVERTRGHF.

V gene TRBV19 combines with J gene TRBJ2-7; D gene unclear. Germline loops: CDR1 LNHDA, CDR2 SQIVND (reference sequence). V was shortened by 5 bases and J by 3 bases, with 11 bases between the two germline ends. The length of the CDR3 is 13 residues. In nucleotides, the CDR3 is TGTGCCAGTAGTGTTACGAATAGCTACGAGCAGTACTTC. The encoded protein is CASSVTNSYEQYF.

The chain joins TRBV7-2 to TRBJ2-7, with TRBD2 matching over 8 bases. CDR3 length: 16 amino acids. In germline, CDR1 is SGHTA, CDR2 FQGNSA. V shed 4 bases, J shed 7 bases, and the junction held 15 bases outside the gene matches. Here the CDR3 DNA reads TGTGCCAGCAGCTCCCTCATGACTAGCGTAACGACGGAGCAGTACTTC. Amino acids: CASSSLMTSVTTEQYF. Variable domain in full (rest from reference TRBV7-2 and TRBJ2-7): GAGVSQSPSNKVTEKGKDVELRCDPISGHTALYWYRQSLGQGLEFLIYFQGNSAPDKSGLPSDRFSAERTGGSVSTLTIQRTQQEDSAVYLCASSSLMTSVTTEQYFGPGTRLTVT.

A few counts support this clonotype. Relative to the germline gene, one junction end is altered; a read error may explain this. The rearrangement joins TRBV10-3 to TRBJ1-3; D remains ambiguous. This CDR3 comprises 13 residues. Germline V CDR1 and CDR2: ENHRY, SYGVKD. The CDR3 bases are TGTGCCATCAGCAACAACCCTGGGAACACCATATATTTT. Translated: CAISNNPGNTIYF.